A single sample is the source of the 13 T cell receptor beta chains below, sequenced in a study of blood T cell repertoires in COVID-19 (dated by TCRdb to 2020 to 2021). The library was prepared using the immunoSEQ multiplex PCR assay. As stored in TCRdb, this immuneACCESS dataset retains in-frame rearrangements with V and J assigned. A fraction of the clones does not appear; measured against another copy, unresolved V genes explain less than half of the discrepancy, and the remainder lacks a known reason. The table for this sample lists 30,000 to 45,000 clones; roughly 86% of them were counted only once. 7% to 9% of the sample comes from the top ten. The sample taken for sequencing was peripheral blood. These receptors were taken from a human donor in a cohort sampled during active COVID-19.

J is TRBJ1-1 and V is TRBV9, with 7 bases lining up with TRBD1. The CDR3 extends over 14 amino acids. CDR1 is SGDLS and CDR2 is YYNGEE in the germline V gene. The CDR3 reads CASQGGGIGTEAFF. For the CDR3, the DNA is TGTGCTTCCCAAGGAGGGGGCATAGGGACTGAAGCTTTCTTT. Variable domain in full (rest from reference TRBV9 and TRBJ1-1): DSGVTQTPKHLITATGQRVTLRCSPRSGDLSVYWYQQSLDQGLQFLIQYYNGEERAKGNILERFSAQQFPDLHSELNLSSLELGDSALYFCASQGGGIGTEAFFGQGTRLTVV.

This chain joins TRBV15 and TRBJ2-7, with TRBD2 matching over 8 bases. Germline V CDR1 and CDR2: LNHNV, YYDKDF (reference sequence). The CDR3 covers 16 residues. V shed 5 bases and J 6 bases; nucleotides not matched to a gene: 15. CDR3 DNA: TGTGCCACCAGCGGTCTGGGTATTAGCGGGGCCGGCGAGCAGTACTTC. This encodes CATSGLGISGAGEQYF.

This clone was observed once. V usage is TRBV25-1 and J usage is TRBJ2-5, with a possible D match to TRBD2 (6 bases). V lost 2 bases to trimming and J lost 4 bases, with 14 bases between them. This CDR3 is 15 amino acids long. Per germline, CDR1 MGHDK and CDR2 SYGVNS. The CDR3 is CASSERGGAGETQYF. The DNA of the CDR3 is TGTGCCAGCAGTGAACGAGGCGGGGCCGGAGAGACCCAGTACTTC.

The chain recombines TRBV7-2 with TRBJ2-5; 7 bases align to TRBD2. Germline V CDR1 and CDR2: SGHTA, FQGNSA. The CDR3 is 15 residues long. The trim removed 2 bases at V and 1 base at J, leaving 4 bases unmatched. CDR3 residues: CASSLKSGGQETQYF. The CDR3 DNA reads TGTGCCAGCAGCTTAAAATCGGGGGGCCAAGAGACCCAGTACTTC. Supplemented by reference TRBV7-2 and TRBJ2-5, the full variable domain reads GAGVSQSPSNKVTEKGKDVELRCDPISGHTALYWYRQSLGQGLEFLIYFQGNSAPDKSGLPSDRFSAERTGGSVSTLTIQRTQQEDSAVYLCASSLKSGGQETQYFGPGTRLLVL.

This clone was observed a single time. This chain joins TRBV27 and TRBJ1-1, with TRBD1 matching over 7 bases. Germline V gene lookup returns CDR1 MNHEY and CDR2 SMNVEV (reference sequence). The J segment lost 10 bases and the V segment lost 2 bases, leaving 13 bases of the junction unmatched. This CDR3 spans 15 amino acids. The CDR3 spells CASSLREGAGSGAFF. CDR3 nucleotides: TGTGCCAGCAGTTTACGCGAGGGGGCAGGATCTGGAGCTTTCTTT.

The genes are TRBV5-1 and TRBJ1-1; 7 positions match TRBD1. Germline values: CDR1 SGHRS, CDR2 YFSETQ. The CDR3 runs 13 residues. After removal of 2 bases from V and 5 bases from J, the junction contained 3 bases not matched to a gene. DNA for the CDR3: TGCGCCAGCAGCTTTCAGGGGGATACTGAAGCTTTCTTT. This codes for CASSFQGDTEAFF.

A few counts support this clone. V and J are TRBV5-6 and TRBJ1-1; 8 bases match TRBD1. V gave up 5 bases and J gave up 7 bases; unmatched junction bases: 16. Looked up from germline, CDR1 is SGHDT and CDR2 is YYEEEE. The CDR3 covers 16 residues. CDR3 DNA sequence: TGTGCCAGCAGTTACGACCCGGGACAGGCGTCCCGTGAAGCTTTCTTT. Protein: CASSYDPGQASREAFF.

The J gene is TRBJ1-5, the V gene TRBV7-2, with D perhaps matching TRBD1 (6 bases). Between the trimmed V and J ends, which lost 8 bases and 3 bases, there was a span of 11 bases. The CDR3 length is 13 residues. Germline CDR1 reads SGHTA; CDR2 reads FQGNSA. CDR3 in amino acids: CASSQGPNQPQHF. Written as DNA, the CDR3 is TGTGCCAGCTCCCAGGGGCCCAATCAGCCCCAGCATTTT.

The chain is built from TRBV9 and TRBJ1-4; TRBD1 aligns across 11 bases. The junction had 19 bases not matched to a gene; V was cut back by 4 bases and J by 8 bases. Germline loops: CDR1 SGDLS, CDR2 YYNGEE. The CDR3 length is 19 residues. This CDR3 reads CASSPSLRGTGGLGEKLFF. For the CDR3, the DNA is TGTGCCAGCAGCCCCTCGTTGAGGGGGACAGGGGGATTGGGCGAAAAACTGTTTTTT.

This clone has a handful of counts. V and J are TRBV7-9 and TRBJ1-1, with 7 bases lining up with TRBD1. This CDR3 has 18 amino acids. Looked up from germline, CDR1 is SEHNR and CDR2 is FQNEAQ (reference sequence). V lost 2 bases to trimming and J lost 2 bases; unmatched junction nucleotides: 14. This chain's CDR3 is CASSLPRQGEQSNTEAFF. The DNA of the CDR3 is TGTGCCAGCAGCTTACCGAGACAGGGAGAGCAAAGCAACACTGAAGCTTTCTTT. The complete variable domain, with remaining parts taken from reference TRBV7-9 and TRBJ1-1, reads DTGVSQNPRHKITKRGQNVTFRCDPISEHNRLYWYRQTLGQGPEFLTYFQNEAQLEKSRLLSDRFSAERPKGSFSTLEIQRTEQGDSAMYLCASSLPRQGEQSNTEAFFGQGTRLTVV.

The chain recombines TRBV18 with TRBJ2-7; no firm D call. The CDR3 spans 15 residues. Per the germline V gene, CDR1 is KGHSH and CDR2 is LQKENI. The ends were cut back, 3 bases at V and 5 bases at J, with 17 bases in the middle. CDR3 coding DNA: TGTGCCAGCTCACCTAACCGGGTCCAGAACAACGAGCAGTACTTC. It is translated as CASSPNRVQNNEQYF.

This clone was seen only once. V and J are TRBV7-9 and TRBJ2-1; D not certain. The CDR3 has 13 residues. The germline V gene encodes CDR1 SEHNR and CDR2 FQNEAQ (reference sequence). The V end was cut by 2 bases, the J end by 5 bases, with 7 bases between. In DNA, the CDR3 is TGTGCCAGCAGCTTATACACAGACAATGAGCAGTTCTTC. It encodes CASSLYTDNEQFF. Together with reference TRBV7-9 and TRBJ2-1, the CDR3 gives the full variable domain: DTGVSQNPRHKITKRGQNVTFRCDPISEHNRLYWYRQTLGQGPEFLTYFQNEAQLEKSRLLSDRFSAERPKGSFSTLEIQRTEQGDSAMYLCASSLYTDNEQFFGPGTRLTVL.

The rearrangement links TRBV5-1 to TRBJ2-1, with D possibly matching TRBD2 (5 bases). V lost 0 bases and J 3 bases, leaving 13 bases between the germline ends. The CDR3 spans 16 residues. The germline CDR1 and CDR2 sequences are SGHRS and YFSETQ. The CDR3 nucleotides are TGCGCCAGCAGCTTGGCCGGGAAGCGAAGCTACAATGAGCAGTTCTTC. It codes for CASSLAGKRSYNEQFF.